This TCR beta chain is drawn from a study of cytomegalovirus exposure and HLA in healthy donors. Whole-study results and caveats: What was likely a sequencing artifact was a cluster of highly shared sequence variants.

13 Jbeta primers and 60 Vbeta primers were used for the PCR. This table comes from immunoSEQ multiplex PCR, and its TCRdb copy is limited to in-frame clones, with some not included. The repertoire holds tens of thousands of clones, roughly 77% seen once, with approximately 7.9% in the top ten. Comments on this clone: Its antigen is unknown.

Trimming took off 1 base at V and 4 bases at J, with 13 bases between the two ends. The CDR3 covers 14 residues. Germline V lookup: CDR1 GTSNPN, CDR2 SVGIG (reference sequence). The receptor was derived from a man in his thirties or forties in good health and CMV-seronegative. This sequence joins TRBV30 and TRBJ1-2, with no clear D. Sequences were obtained from PBMCs. CDR3 residues: CAWSGAGTPYGYTF. CDR3 nucleotides: TGTGCCTGGAGTGGGGCGGGAACACCCTATGGCTACACCTTC.